The 31 T cell receptor beta chains presented below share a single source sample, sequenced in a study of metastatic and nonmetastatic thyroid tumors. Each patient came to thyroid surgery without any prior treatment (of any kind). Using MiXCR, TCRdb re-called clones from the PCR reads. Here the sample spans 50,000 or so clones, roughly a quarter being singletons. Sequencing used blood. These receptors all stem from a male donor with papillary thyroid cancer or a benign thyroid nodule (not recorded which). Some clones in this sample may be carry-over from other donors' samples.

This clone has just a few counts. The chain employs TRBV27 and TRBJ2-7, with D possibly matching TRBD2 (5 bases). Trimming removed 3 bases at V and 3 bases at J, with 15 bases between. Germline CDR1 MNHEY, CDR2 SMNVEV (reference sequence). The length of the CDR3 is 15 residues. CDR3 DNA sequence: TGTGCCAGCAGTTTGATGGCGGACTCACGCTACGAGCAGTACTTC. Translation gives CASSLMADSRYEQYF.

The chain employs TRBV28 and TRBJ2-1; TRBD2 matches 7 bases. Trimming at V came to 3 bases and at J to 4 bases, leaving 3 bases not matched to a gene. CDR1 is MDHEN, CDR2 SYDVKM, per germline. The CDR3 runs to 14 residues. CDR3 DNA sequence: TGTGCCAGCAGTTTGACTAGCCCTTACAATGAGCAGTTCTTC. Its translation is CASSLTSPYNEQFF.

The V and J genes are TRBV4-1 and TRBJ1-2; no clear D gene. From germline, CDR1 is MGHRA and CDR2 YSYEKL. The ends were cut back, 0 bases at V and 4 bases at J, with 12 bases in the middle. The CDR3 loop spans 15 amino acids. In DNA form, the CDR3 reads TGCGCCAGCAGCCAAGAATCTCGAGGAGTCTATGGCTACACCTTC. Translating gives CASSQESRGVYGYTF.

This chain connects TRBV6-1 to TRBJ1-5; D uncertain. Germline V gene lookup returns CDR1 MNHNS and CDR2 SASEGT. The V and J ends lost 2 bases and 7 bases respectively, with 18 bases between them. The CDR3 has 16 amino acids. The CDR3 reads CASSERAPNWEQPQHF. The CDR3 DNA sequence: TGTGCCAGCAGTGAACGGGCACCAAATTGGGAGCAGCCCCAGCATTTT.

The sample holds one count of this clone. The CDR3: CASSRRDRGSGNEQFF. The CDR3, as DNA: TGTGCCAGCAGCCGACGGGACAGGGGATCGGGCAATGAGCAGTTCTTC. The gene calls are TRBV4-2 and TRBJ2-1; 10 nucleotides agree with TRBD1. The CDR3 is 16 residues long. The germline V gene encodes CDR1 LGHNA and CDR2 YNFKEQ. Unmatched junction bases numbered 9, after V lost 4 bases and J lost 6 bases.

Judged by abundance, this clone is medium-sized. This chain's CDR3 is CASSGVNTGELFF. The CDR3 region has the DNA TGTGCCTCTAGTGGGGTAAACACCGGGGAGCTGTTTTTT. The chain combines TRBV30 with TRBJ2-2; the D is unclear. Germline CDR1 reads GTSNPN; CDR2 reads SVGIG (reference sequence). V was cut by 7 bases and J by 2 bases, with 11 bases left in between. This CDR3 is built from 13 residues.

The sample holds a few counts of this clone. This chain uses TRBV6-1 with TRBJ2-7; D not resolved. The germline V gene encodes CDR1 MNHNS and CDR2 SASEGT. This CDR3 has 12 residues. Trimming pared 6 bases from V and 0 bases from J, leaving 6 bases between. The CDR3 sequence: CASRVSSYEQYF. CDR3 DNA sequence: TGTGCCAGCAGGGTCAGCTCCTACGAGCAGTACTTC.

At least ten counts were recorded for this clone. J is TRBJ2-3 and V is TRBV5-4, with 7 bases that match TRBD1. CDR3 length: 16 residues. V shed 1 base and J 2 bases; nucleotides not matched to a gene: 7. Per the germline V gene, CDR1 is SGHNT and CDR2 is YYREEE (reference sequence). The CDR3 DNA sequence: TGTGCCAGCAGCTTGCAGGGGGTAGGAGTCACAGATACGCAGTATTTT. Translating it yields CASSLQGVGVTDTQYF.

The chain employs TRBV6-2 or TRBV6-3 and TRBJ2-1; 7 bases are shared with TRBD1. Germline CDR1 is MNHEY and CDR2 is SVGEGT. The CDR3 has 15 residues. Trimming at V came to 6 bases and at J to 5 bases, leaving 10 bases not matched to a gene. CDR3 nucleotides: TGTGCCAGCAGCCCAGGGGGTAGCGTCCACAATGAGCAGTTCTTC. Translated: CASSPGGSVHNEQFF.

The rearrangement joins TRBV5-6 to TRBJ1-4; D call uncertain. The CDR3 covers 14 residues. The germline V and J ends were trimmed by 1 base and 5 bases, with 9 bases remaining between them. Looked up from germline, CDR1 is SGHDT and CDR2 is YYEEEE. Here the CDR3 reads CASSLPEENEKLFF. The CDR3 region has the DNA TGTGCCAGCAGCTTGCCAGAAGAAAATGAAAAACTGTTTTTT.

The chain is built from TRBV27 and TRBJ2-1, with TRBD2 matching 7 bases. The CDR3 has 13 amino acids. Unmatched junction bases numbered 5, after V lost 0 bases and J lost 12 bases. Germline V gene sequence: CDR1 MNHEY, CDR2 SMNVEV (reference sequence). Here the CDR3 DNA reads TGTGCCAGCAGTTTATCGCGGGAGTCCCCGCAGTTCTTC. It encodes CASSLSRESPQFF.

This clone was counted ten times or more. The V gene is TRBV13, the J gene TRBJ2-7; unclear D gene. The V gene's germline CDR1 is PRHDT and CDR2 FYEKMQ (reference sequence). This CDR3 spans 13 amino acids. V lost 2 bases and J 4 bases, leaving 9 bases between the germline ends. CDR3 sequence reads: CASSLQAGYEQYF. CDR3 nucleotide sequence: TGTGCCAGCAGCTTACAGGCAGGTTACGAGCAGTACTTC.

This clone was picked up many times. The DNA for the CDR3 is TGTGCCAGCAGCTCGCAGACAGGGGGCCTCGATCAGCCCCAGCATTTT. Translation gives CASSSQTGGLDQPQHF. The chain carries TRBV7-6 and TRBJ1-5; 10 bases agree with TRBD1. The V and J ends lost 4 bases and 5 bases, in that order; junction bases with no gene match: 8. The germline V gene has CDR1 SGHVS and CDR2 FNYEAQ. This CDR3 is 16 amino acids long.

The CDR3 sequence: CASRGTMNTGELFF. The CDR3 bases are TGTGCCAGCAGGGGGACGATGAACACCGGGGAGCTGTTTTTT. The rearrangement joins TRBV2 to TRBJ2-2; tentatively, D is TRBD1 or TRBD2 (5 bases each). The CDR3 consists of 14 residues. V was shortened by 6 bases and J by 1 base, with 9 bases between the two germline ends. From germline, CDR1 is SNHLY and CDR2 FYNNEI.

This clone was found many times. V gene TRBV5-1 combines with J gene TRBJ2-7; TRBD2 aligns across 12 bases. The CDR3 is 16 amino acids. Per germline, CDR1 SGHRS and CDR2 YFSETQ. The V gene end was trimmed by 1 base and the J gene end by 4 bases; junction bases not matched to a gene: 6. The CDR3 coding sequence is TGCGCCAGCAGCTTGAGGCCTAGCGGGAGGGCATACGAGCAGTACTTC. It encodes CASSLRPSGRAYEQYF.

The V gene is TRBV18, the J gene TRBJ2-7; 7 bases align to TRBD2. Trimming removed 1 base from V and 2 bases from J; junction bases left unmatched: 20. The CDR3 is made up of 20 amino acids. CDR1 and CDR2 (germline): KGHSH, LQKENI. CDR3 loop: CASSPRGGKGEGARAYEQYF. In DNA form, the CDR3 reads TGTGCCAGCTCACCACGTGGGGGAAAAGGGGAGGGAGCGAGAGCCTACGAGCAGTACTTC.

V usage is TRBV6-5 and J usage is TRBJ2-5; possible D gene TRBD2, 5 bases. V lost 6 bases, J lost 5 bases, and 19 bases lay in between. The CDR3 runs to 15 residues. Germline V gene data show CDR1 as MNHEY and CDR2 as SVGAGI. CDR3 protein: CASSPSNTKAETQYF. CDR3 DNA: TGTGCCAGCAGCCCTAGCAACACTAAGGCGGAGACCCAGTACTTC.

This clone is medium-sized within its sample. The chain has TRBV10-3 and TRBJ1-1, with 9 bases aligning to TRBD1. V was pared by 5 bases and J by 1 base, with 5 bases of the junction left unmatched. From germline, CDR1 is ENHRY and CDR2 SYGVKD. CDR3 length: 15 residues. Written as DNA, the CDR3 is TGTGCCATCAGTAACCCGGGACAGGGGAACACTGAAGCTTTCTTT. It encodes CAISNPGQGNTEAFF.

At least ten counts were recorded for this clone. Distinct nucleotide sequences in the sample also encode this CDR3. The V gene is TRBV20-1, the J gene TRBJ2-5, with 14 bases aligning to TRBD2. CDR1 is DFQATT and CDR2 is SNEGSKA in the germline V gene (reference sequence). The CDR3 contains 17 residues. V lost 4 bases to trimming and J lost 7 bases; unmatched junction nucleotides: 14. CDR3 in amino acids: CSATDRAPGLAGVTQYF. DNA for the CDR3: TGCAGTGCTACAGACAGGGCGCCGGGACTAGCGGGAGTGACCCAGTACTTC.

The chain links TRBV18 to TRBJ1-3; unclear D gene. CDR3 size: 15 residues. Trimming stripped 0 bases from V and 2 bases from J, with 8 bases between. Germline CDR1 and CDR2: KGHSH and LQKENI. CDR3 sequence: CASSPPAGAGNTIYF. DNA of the CDR3: TGTGCCAGCTCACCACCCGCAGGTGCTGGAAACACCATATATTTT.

The rearrangement uses TRBV27 and TRBJ1-1, with D perhaps matching TRBD1 (5 bases). Per the germline V gene, CDR1 is MNHEY and CDR2 is SMNVEV (reference sequence). This CDR3 is 14 amino acids long. V was clipped by 7 bases and J by 1 base, with 13 bases between them. The DNA for the CDR3 is TGTGCCAGCATCTATTGGGGACGGAACACTGAAGCTTTCTTT. Encoded protein: CASIYWGRNTEAFF.

To note about this clone: Possible read error: a much larger clone is one base away. Other DNA sequences in the sample encode the same CDR3. The chain is built from TRBV5-1 and TRBJ2-1, with 8 bases matching TRBD1. Germline assignment: CDR1 SGHRS and CDR2 YFSETQ. There are 15 residues in the CDR3. V was pared by 7 bases and J by 4 bases, with 10 bases of the junction left unmatched. The CDR3 nucleotides read TGCGCCAGCGAGTCCGCGACAGGGGCTTACAATGAGCAGTTCTTC. Translating it yields CASESATGAYNEQFF.

This clone was observed at least ten times. The V and J genes are TRBV3-1 and TRBJ1-5, with D perhaps TRBD1 (6 bases). Germline V CDR1 and CDR2: LGHDT, YNNKEL (reference sequence). V lost 1 base and J lost 9, with 13 bases in between. The CDR3 consists of 14 residues. The CDR3 protein is CASSQGTARRPQHF. The CDR3 region has the DNA TGTGCCAGCAGCCAAGGGACAGCCAGGCGGCCCCAGCATTTT.

This clone counts as medium-sized. J is TRBJ2-7 and V is TRBV11-2, with D unresolved. Germline lookup yields CDR1 SGHAT and CDR2 FQNNGV. V lost 4 bases and J lost 3, with 7 bases in between. This CDR3 has 12 amino acids. The CDR3 reads CASSSPNYEQYF. The CDR3 nucleotides read TGTGCCAGCAGCTCCCCTAACTACGAGCAGTACTTC.

This clone showed up many times. The CDR3 spells CASTPTSGEHNEQFF. CDR3 DNA: TGTGCCAGCACCCCTACTAGCGGAGAACACAATGAGCAGTTCTTC. The chain recombines TRBV12-3 or TRBV12-4 with TRBJ2-1, with 8 bases matching TRBD2. The length of the CDR3 is 15 residues. V lost 7 bases, J lost 5 bases, and 10 bases stayed unmatched.

The rearrangement links TRBV30 to TRBJ2-5, with TRBD2 as a possible D gene (6 bases). CDR3 length: 14 amino acids. Germline V lookup: CDR1 GTSNPN, CDR2 SVGIG (reference sequence). The CDR3 sequence: CEWSPKGGRETQYF. CDR3 nucleotides: TGTGAATGGAGTCCGAAGGGAGGACGGGAGACCCAGTACTTC.

In this sample, this clone turned up a few times. The gene calls are TRBV19 and TRBJ1-2; 8 positions match TRBD1. Trimming took 5 bases from V and 8 from J; bases not matched to a gene: 13. This CDR3 spans 15 amino acids. Germline values: CDR1 LNHDA, CDR2 SQIVND (reference sequence). For the CDR3, the DNA is TGTGCCAGTAGTCCCCAGGGGGCTGATGGTGGGGGCTACACCTTC. Translated, it gives CASSPQGADGGGYTF.

The gene calls are TRBV5-1 and TRBJ2-1; D possibly corresponds to TRBD2 (5 bases). CDR1 and CDR2 (germline): SGHRS, YFSETQ. V gave up 0 bases and J gave up 10 bases, with 8 bases separating them. This CDR3 spans 12 amino acids. CDR3 sequence: CASSLGELEQFF. CDR3 nucleotide sequence: TGCGCCAGCAGCTTGGGGGAGCTCGAGCAGTTCTTC. Filled out from reference TRBV5-1 and TRBJ2-1, the complete variable domain reads KAGVTQTPRYLIKTRGQQVTLSCSPISGHRSVSWYQQTPGQGLQFLFEYFSETQRNKGNFPGRFSGRQFSNSRSEMNVSTLELGDSALYLCASSLGELEQFFGPGTRLTVL.

This chain connects TRBV11-2 to TRBJ1-1; perhaps TRBD1 as D (6 bases). The length of the CDR3 is 14 residues. Trimming took 4 bases from V and 5 from J, leaving 14 bases between them. Looked up from germline, CDR1 is SGHAT and CDR2 is FQNNGV. The CDR3 DNA is TGTGCCAGCAGCTACCGGGACAAGTCGACTGAAGCTTTCTTT. Translated, it gives CASSYRDKSTEAFF.

This clone was counted many times. Other DNA sequences in the sample encode the same CDR3. DNA of the CDR3: TGTGCCAGCAGCTTGAGATTCGGGGCGGGGGCAGATACGCAGTATTTT. This sequence encodes CASSLRFGAGADTQYF. V is TRBV5-4 and J is TRBJ2-3; 7 nucleotides agree with TRBD2. Looked up from germline, CDR1 is SGHNT and CDR2 is YYREEE (reference sequence). This CDR3 spans 16 amino acids. V shed 1 base, J shed 4 bases, and the junction held 9 bases outside the gene matches.

The chain carries TRBV2 and TRBJ2-5; 7 bases line up with TRBD2. Germline V gene lookup returns CDR1 SNHLY and CDR2 FYNNEI. Trimming at V came to 5 bases and at J to 7 bases, leaving 10 bases not matched to a gene. This CDR3 has 14 residues. The CDR3 region is CASSSGTGVWTQYF. CDR3 in DNA: TGTGCCAGCAGTAGCGGGACTGGGGTATGGACCCAGTACTTC.